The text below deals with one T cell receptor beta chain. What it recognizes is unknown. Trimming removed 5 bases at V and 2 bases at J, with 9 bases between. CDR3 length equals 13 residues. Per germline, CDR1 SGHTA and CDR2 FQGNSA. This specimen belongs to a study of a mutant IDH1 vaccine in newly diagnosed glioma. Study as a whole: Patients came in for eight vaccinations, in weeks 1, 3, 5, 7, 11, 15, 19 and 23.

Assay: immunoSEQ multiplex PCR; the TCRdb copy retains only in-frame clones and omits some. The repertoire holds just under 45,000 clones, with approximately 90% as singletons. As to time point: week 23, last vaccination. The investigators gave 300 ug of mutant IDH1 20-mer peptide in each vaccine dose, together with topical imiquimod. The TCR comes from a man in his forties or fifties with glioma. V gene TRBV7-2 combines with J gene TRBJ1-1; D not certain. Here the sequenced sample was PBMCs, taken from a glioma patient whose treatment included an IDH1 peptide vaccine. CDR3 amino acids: CASSLSINTEAFF. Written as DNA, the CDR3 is TGTGCCAGCAGCCTATCAATCAACACTGAAGCTTTCTTT.